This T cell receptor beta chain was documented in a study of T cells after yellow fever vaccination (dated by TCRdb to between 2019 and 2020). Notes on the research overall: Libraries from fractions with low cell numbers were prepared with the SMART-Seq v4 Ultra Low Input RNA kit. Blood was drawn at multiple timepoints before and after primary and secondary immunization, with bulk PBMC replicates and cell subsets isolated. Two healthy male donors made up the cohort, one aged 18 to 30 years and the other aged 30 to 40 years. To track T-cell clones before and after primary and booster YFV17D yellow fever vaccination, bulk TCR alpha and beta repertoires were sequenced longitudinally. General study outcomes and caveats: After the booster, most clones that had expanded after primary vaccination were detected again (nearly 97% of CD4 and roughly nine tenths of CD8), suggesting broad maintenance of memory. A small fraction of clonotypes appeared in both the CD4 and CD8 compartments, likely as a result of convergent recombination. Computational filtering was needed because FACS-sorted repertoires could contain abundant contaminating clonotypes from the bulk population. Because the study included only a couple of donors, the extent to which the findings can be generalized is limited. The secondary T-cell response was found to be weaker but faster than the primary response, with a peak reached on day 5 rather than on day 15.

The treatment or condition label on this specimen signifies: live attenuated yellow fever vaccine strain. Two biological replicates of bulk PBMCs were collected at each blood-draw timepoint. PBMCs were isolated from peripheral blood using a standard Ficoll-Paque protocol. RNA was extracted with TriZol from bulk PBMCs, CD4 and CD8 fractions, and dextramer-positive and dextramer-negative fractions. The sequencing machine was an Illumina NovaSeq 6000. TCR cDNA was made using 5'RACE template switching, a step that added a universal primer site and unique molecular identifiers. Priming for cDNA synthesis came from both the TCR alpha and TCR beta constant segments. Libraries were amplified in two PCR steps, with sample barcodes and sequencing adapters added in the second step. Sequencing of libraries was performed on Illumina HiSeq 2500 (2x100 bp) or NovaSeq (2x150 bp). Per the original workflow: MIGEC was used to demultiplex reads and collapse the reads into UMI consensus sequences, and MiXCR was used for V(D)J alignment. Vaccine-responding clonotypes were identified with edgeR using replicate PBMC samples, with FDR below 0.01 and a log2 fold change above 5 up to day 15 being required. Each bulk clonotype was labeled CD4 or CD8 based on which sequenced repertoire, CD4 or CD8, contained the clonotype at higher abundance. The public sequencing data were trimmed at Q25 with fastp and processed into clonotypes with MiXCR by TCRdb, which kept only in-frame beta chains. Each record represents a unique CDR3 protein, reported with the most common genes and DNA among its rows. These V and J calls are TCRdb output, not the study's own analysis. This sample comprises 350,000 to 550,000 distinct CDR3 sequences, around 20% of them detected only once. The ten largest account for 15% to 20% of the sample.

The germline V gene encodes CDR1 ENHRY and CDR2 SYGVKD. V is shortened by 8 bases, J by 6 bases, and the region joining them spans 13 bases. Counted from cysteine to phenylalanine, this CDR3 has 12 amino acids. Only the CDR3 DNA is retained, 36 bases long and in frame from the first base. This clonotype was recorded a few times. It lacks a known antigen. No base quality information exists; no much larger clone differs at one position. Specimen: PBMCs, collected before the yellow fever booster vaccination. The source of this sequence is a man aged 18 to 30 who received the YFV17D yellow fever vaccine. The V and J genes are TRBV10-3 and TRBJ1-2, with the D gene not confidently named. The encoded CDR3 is CAIQWGMDGYTF. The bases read TGTGCCATCCAGTGGGGTATGGATGGCTACACCTTC.